This T cell receptor beta chain was obtained from a study of CD8 T cells in Susac syndrome. Random hexamers primed reverse transcription of about 0.5 to 1 ug RNA. Amplification of TCR beta CDR3 spanned 54 Vbeta and 13 Jbeta via immunoSEQ multiplex PCR. TCRdb itself ran the immunoSEQ multiplex PCR reads through MiXCR, one entry per CDR3 protein. The table lists roughly 200,000 distinct CDR3 sequences, around 93% of them singletons. Germline V gene sequence: CDR1 LNHDA, CDR2 SQIVND (reference sequence). V lost 3 bases and J 8 bases, leaving 10 bases between the germline ends. The CDR3 extends over 12 amino acids.

This receptor was taken from a human donor in good health. The rearrangement joins TRBV19 to TRBJ1-2; D not certain. Specimen: CD4+ T cells from PBMCs. CDR3 DNA sequence: TGTGCCAGTAGTATCGCCCTCGGCGGCTACACCTTC. Its translation: CASSIALGGYTF.